This is a list of T cell receptor beta chains from one sample in a study of control samples from healthy donors and cancer patients. TCRdb keeps only in-frame clones here, not all; method: immunoSEQ multiplex PCR. Here the sample spans roughly 70,000 clones, approximately 87% being singletons. The sequenced material came from blood. The receptors here all came from a man aged 45 to 65 in good health. CDR3s include the opening cysteine and the closing phenylalanine or tryptophan. D genes are given only for firm matches. Only some rows state a clone size, as once, few, many or a class for expanded clones.

j_call d_call cdr3_length v_call clone_size cdr3_aa cdr3_nt
TRBJ1-4 - 15 TRBV10-3 - CAISDEGTGPEKLFF TGTGCCATCAGTGACGAAGGGACGGGTCCTGAAAAACTGTTTTTT
TRBJ1-1 - 13 TRBV30 once CAWSRGWNTEAFF TGTGCCTGGAGCAGGGGTTGGAACACTGAAGCTTTCTTT
TRBJ1-5 - 15 TRBV6-5 - CASSYHAGGNQPQHF TGTGCCAGCAGTTACCACGCAGGGGGCAATCAGCCCCAGCATTTT
TRBJ1-1 - 14 TRBV4-2 - CASSLSTGNTEAFF TGTGCCAGCAGCCTTTCGACAGGGAACACTGAAGCTTTCTTT
TRBJ2-7 - 13 TRBV6-5 - CASSSGLTYEQYF TGTGCCAGCAGTTCCGGGCTAACCTACGAGCAGTACTTC
TRBJ2-5 - 12 TRBV30 - CAWSVDQETQYF TGTGCCTGGAGTGTCGACCAAGAGACCCAGTACTTC
TRBJ2-1 TRBD2 15 TRBV14 - CASSRLLAGHNEQFF TGTGCCAGCAGCCGCCTCCTAGCGGGTCACAATGAGCAGTTCTTC
TRBJ1-1 - 16 TRBV5-1 - CASSRNLGGELSEAFF TGCGCCAGCAGTCGAAACCTTGGGGGGGAGTTGAGTGAAGCTTTCTTT
TRBJ1-1 - 13 TRBV19 - CASSIATYTEAFF TGTGCCAGTAGTATAGCCACTTACACTGAAGCTTTCTTT
TRBJ2-7 - 17 TRBV11-2 once CASSKVRSGGRRVEQYF TGTGCCAGCTCCAAAGTAAGATCTGGGGGTAGACGAGTCGAGCAGTACTTC
TRBJ1-1 - 15 TRBV21-1 - CASSKEGRRVPEAFF TGTGCCAGCAGCAAAGAAGGTCGGCGCGTCCCTGAAGCTTTCTTT
TRBJ2-2 - 16 TRBV9 - CASSVGGEGGTGELFF TGTGCCAGCAGCGTAGGGGGTGAAGGGGGCACCGGGGAGCTGTTTTTT
TRBJ2-3 - 13 TRBV5-1 - CASQVGSTDTQYF TGCGCCAGCCAGGTCGGCTCCACAGATACGCAGTATTTT
TRBJ2-7 - 12 TRBV28 - CASSLIRAYQYF TGTGCCAGCAGTTTAATAAGAGCCTATCAGTACTTC
TRBJ2-7 - 15 TRBV6-6 - CASTGPGEPSLEQYF TGTGCCAGCACGGGGCCGGGGGAGCCCTCCTTGGAGCAGTACTTC
TRBJ2-5 TRBD1 16 TRBV7-2 - CASSLGAGGAQETQYF TGTGCCAGCAGCTTGGGGGCAGGGGGAGCCCAAGAGACCCAGTACTTC
TRBJ2-7 TRBD1 15 TRBV3-1/TRBV3-2 once CASRPTGVAHYEQYF TGTGCCAGCAGGCCGACAGGGGTCGCCCACTACGAGCAGTACTTC
TRBJ1-2 - 13 TRBV2 - CASSDQANYGYTF TGTGCCAGCAGTGACCAGGCTAACTATGGCTACACCTTC
TRBJ2-2 TRBD1 18 TRBV28 once CASSLTPPWTGGTGELFF TGTGCCAGCAGCCTTACCCCACCGTGGACAGGGGGCACCGGGGAGCTGTTTTTT
TRBJ2-7 - 14 TRBV10-2 few CASSESAWGGGQYF TGCGCCAGCAGTGAGTCGGCCTGGGGTGGTGGGCAGTACTTC
TRBJ2-7 - 12 TRBV5-4 - CASSLDTYEQYF TGTGCCAGCAGCTTGGATACCTACGAGCAGTACTTC
TRBJ2-6 - 18 TRBV7-3 - CASSNKFSGSSGANVLTF TGTGCCAGCAGCAACAAGTTTTCAGGGAGCTCTGGGGCCAACGTCCTGACTTTC
TRBJ1-5 - 13 TRBV29-1 - CSVRAGSNQPQHF TGCAGCGTTCGGGCAGGTAGCAATCAGCCCCAGCATTTT
TRBJ2-7 - 15 TRBV27 - CASGESRGISKEQYF TGTGCCAGCGGGGAATCGCGGGGCATCTCCAAGGAGCAGTACTTC
TRBJ1-2 - 12 TRBV6-5 - CASRGGHYGYTF TGTGCCAGCAGAGGGGGACACTATGGCTACACCTTC
TRBJ2-3 TRBD2 15 TRBV6-2/TRBV6-3 - CASSFTSGGGDTQYF TGTGCCAGCAGTTTCACTAGCGGGGGGGGTGATACGCAGTATTTT
TRBJ2-2 TRBD2 15 TRBV5-4 - CASSLGTSITGELFF TGTGCCAGCAGCTTGGGGACTAGTATCACCGGGGAGCTGTTTTTT
TRBJ2-5 - 15 TRBV4-1 - CASSQEGIGVETQYF TGCGCCAGCAGCCAAGAAGGGATCGGGGTAGAGACCCAGTACTTC
TRBJ2-4 TRBD1 13 TRBV19 - CATGDRGLNIQYF TGTGCCACCGGGGACAGGGGGCTAAACATTCAGTACTTC
TRBJ1-5 - 16 TRBV4-2 once CASSQVQGLDNQPQHF TGTGCCAGCAGCCAGGTTCAGGGCTTAGACAATCAGCCCCAGCATTTT
TRBJ1-1 - 12 TRBV7-2 - CASNLIRTEAFF TGTGCCAGCAACCTCATTCGAACTGAAGCTTTCTTT
TRBJ2-7 - 13 TRBV28 - CASSPPPSYEQYF TGTGCCAGCAGTCCCCCCCCTTCCTACGAGCAGTACTTC
TRBJ2-2 - 16 TRBV6-2/TRBV6-3 - CASRHRAMKNTGELFF TGTGCCAGCCGCCACCGAGCGATGAAGAACACCGGGGAGCTGTTTTTT
TRBJ2-3 TRBD2 18 TRBV2 - CASSEGLAGISITDTQYF TGTGCCAGCAGTGAAGGCCTAGCGGGCATCTCAATAACAGATACGCAGTATTTT
TRBJ2-3 TRBD2 17 TRBV7-2 - CASSLAPTSGLTDTQYF TGTGCCAGCAGCTTAGCGCCGACTAGCGGACTCACAGATACGCAGTATTTT
TRBJ1-1 - 14 TRBV9 - CASNEQGLGTEAFF TGTGCCAGCAATGAACAGGGACTCGGCACTGAAGCTTTCTTT
TRBJ2-3 - 15 TRBV27 - CASSRGPSGTDTQYF TGTGCCAGCAGTAGAGGTCCCTCCGGCACAGATACGCAGTATTTT
TRBJ1-5 - 18 TRBV6-2/TRBV6-3 - CASSYRKRRPYSNQPQHF TGTGCCAGCAGTTACAGAAAGCGACGCCCATATAGCAATCAGCCCCAGCATTTT
TRBJ2-3 - 13 TRBV28 once CASSFRGRNTQYF TGTGCCAGCAGTTTCCGGGGAAGGAATACGCAGTATTTT
TRBJ2-7 - 13 TRBV20-1 - CSASVGWAREQYF TGCAGTGCCAGTGTGGGGTGGGCAAGGGAGCAGTACTTC
TRBJ1-3 - 13 TRBV11-2 - CASSFPGPNTIYF TGTGCCAGCAGCTTCCCAGGGCCGAACACCATATATTTT
TRBJ2-7 - 14 TRBV27 - CASRPYTDSYEQYF TGTGCCAGCCGGCCATATACCGACAGCTACGAGCAGTACTTC
TRBJ2-1 TRBD1 16 TRBV18 once CASSSPGTGGYNEQFF TGTGCCAGCTCATCTCCCGGGACAGGGGGGTACAATGAGCAGTTCTTC
TRBJ2-7 TRBD2 16 TRBV25-1 few CASSDGGTSGTYEQYF TGTGCCAGCAGTGATGGGGGGACTAGCGGAACATACGAGCAGTACTTC
TRBJ2-1 TRBD2 15 TRBV25-1 few CASIGTSDSHNEQFF TGTGCCAGCATAGGGACTAGCGATTCACACAATGAGCAGTTCTTC
TRBJ1-3 - 14 TRBV27 - CASRPGDRGNTIYF TGTGCCAGCAGGCCGGGGGATCGTGGAAACACCATATATTTT
TRBJ2-7 - 14 TRBV6-2/TRBV6-3 - CASSYANRANEQYF TGTGCCAGCAGTTACGCCAACAGGGCCAACGAGCAGTACTTC
TRBJ1-1 - 12 TRBV18 - CASSPLNTEAFF TGTGCCAGCTCACCTCTGAACACTGAAGCTTTCTTT
TRBJ1-3 TRBD1 16 TRBV6-5 - CASSYDRGRSGNTIYF TGTGCCAGCAGTTACGACAGGGGAAGATCTGGAAACACCATATATTTT
TRBJ1-5 - 17 TRBV7-6 once CASSLGSSFDSNQPQHF TGTGCCAGCAGCTTAGGATCGAGTTTCGACAGCAATCAGCCCCAGCATTTT
TRBJ1-2 - 13 TRBV19 few CATQAQNNYGYTF TGTGCCACTCAGGCCCAAAACAACTATGGCTACACCTTC
TRBJ2-7 - 13 TRBV14 - CASSRGRYYEQYF TGTGCCAGCAGCCGGGGACGGTACTACGAGCAGTACTTC
TRBJ2-7 - 14 TRBV10-3 - CAISELGELSEQYF TGTGCCATCAGTGAGTTGGGGGAGCTCTCCGAGCAGTACTTC
TRBJ1-2 - 13 TRBV5-6 - CASSLGRTAGYTF TGTGCCAGCAGCTTGGGACGGACAGCCGGCTACACCTTC
TRBJ1-1 - 13 TRBV14 - CASSRGWDTEAFF TGTGCCAGCAGCCGGGGGTGGGACACTGAAGCTTTCTTT